The 32 T cell receptor beta chains presented below share a single source sample, sequenced in a study of blood T cell repertoires in COVID-19. Profiling relied on immunoSEQ multiplex PCR, and the TCRdb table lists in-frame clones only, not all of them. The sample lists around 100,000 clones, roughly 88% seen once, with more than 6% in the top ten. The specimen sequenced was peripheral blood. These receptors were obtained from a man aged 18 to 30 with COVID-19, enrolled during active disease.

The chain carries TRBV7-3 and TRBJ2-1; TRBD2 might be the D (6 bases). The CDR3 length is 16 residues. With 5 bases removed from V and 2 bases from J, the gap between germline ends came to 16 bases. From germline, CDR1 is SGHTA and CDR2 FQGTGA. Here the CDR3 reads CASSPFGGMPYNEQFF. The CDR3 DNA follows: TGTGCCAGCAGCCCTTTCGGAGGGATGCCCTACAATGAGCAGTTCTTC.

The V call is TRBV21-1, the J call TRBJ1-1. TRBV21-1 is a known pseudogene. The CDR3 is 16 amino acids. CDR3 in amino acids: CASSKREGQGNTEAFF. CDR3 nucleotides: TGTGCCAGCAGCAAAAGGGAGGGGCAGGGGAACACTGAAGCTTTCTTT.

The V and J genes are TRBV28 and TRBJ1-6; perhaps TRBD1 as D (5 bases). CDR1 is MDHEN and CDR2 is SYDVKM in the germline V gene. The CDR3 is 14 amino acids. The CDR3 sequence is CVSRQYGYDSPLHF. The DNA for the CDR3 is TGTGTCTCCAGACAGTACGGATACGATTCACCCCTCCACTTT. The variable domain in full, with the rest retrieved from reference TRBV28 and TRBJ1-6, is DVKVTQSSRYLVKRTGEKVFLECVQDMDHENMFWYRQDPGLGLRLIYFSYDVKMKEKGDIPEGYSVSREKKERFSLILESASTNQTSMYLCVSRQYGYDSPLHFGNGTRLTVT.

This CDR3 is CAIRMTGTDGYTF. In nucleotides, the CDR3 is TGTGCCATCAGGATGACAGGGACTGATGGCTACACCTTC. The chain has TRBV10-3 and TRBJ1-2, with 7 bases fitting TRBD1. V lost 6 bases and J lost 6; bases outside the gene matches: 7. Germline-derived CDR1 and CDR2 are ENHRY and SYGVKD. The CDR3 is 13 residues long.

This clone was seen only once. The chain employs TRBV5-1 and TRBJ1-6; D perhaps matches TRBD1 (6 bases). The CDR3 has 15 amino acids. CDR1 is SGHRS, CDR2 YFSETQ, per germline. Trimming took 4 bases from V and 3 from J, leaving 11 bases between them. In DNA, the CDR3 is TGCGCCAGCAGCCGAGGACAGAGCTATAATTCACCCCTCCACTTT. Residues: CASSRGQSYNSPLHF.

The chain has TRBV28 and TRBJ2-7; 9 positions agree with TRBD1. The CDR3 is 15 amino acids. V gave up 6 bases and J gave up 3 bases; unmatched junction bases: 9. Germline loops: CDR1 MDHEN, CDR2 SYDVKM. For the CDR3, the DNA is TGTGCCAGCAGCACCGGGACAGGGCCACTCTACGAGCAGTACTTC. It is translated as CASSTGTGPLYEQYF. Full variable domain (remainder filled in from reference TRBV28 and TRBJ2-7): DVKVTQSSRYLVKRTGEKVFLECVQDMDHENMFWYRQDPGLGLRLIYFSYDVKMKEKGDIPEGYSVSREKKERFSLILESASTNQTSMYLCASSTGTGPLYEQYFGPGTRLTVT.

CDR3 protein: CASSLTGSRGYTF. CDR3 nucleotides: TGTGCCAGCAGCCTAACAGGGAGCCGGGGCTACACCTTC. V and J are TRBV9 and TRBJ1-2, with a weak D call TRBD1 (6 bases). Germline loops: CDR1 SGDLS, CDR2 YYNGEE. V was clipped by 4 bases and J by 8 bases, with 15 bases between them. The CDR3 sequence is 13 residues long. The variable domain in full, with the rest retrieved from reference TRBV9 and TRBJ1-2, is DSGVTQTPKHLITATGQRVTLRCSPRSGDLSVYWYQQSLDQGLQFLIQYYNGEERAKGNILERFSAQQFPDLHSELNLSSLELGDSALYFCASSLTGSRGYTFGSGTRLTVV.

The rearrangement joins TRBV29-1 to TRBJ1-2; 12 nucleotides agree with TRBD1. Per germline, CDR1 SQVTM and CDR2 ANQGSEA. CDR3 length equals 15 residues. The V gene end was trimmed by 5 bases and the J gene end by 6 bases; junction bases not matched to a gene: 10. As DNA, the CDR3 is TGCAGCGTTCAGACAACCGGGACAGGGGGCGATGGCTACACCTTC. This translates into CSVQTTGTGGDGYTF.

The chain combines TRBV6-5 with TRBJ2-5; 7 bases line up with TRBD1. The germline CDR1 and CDR2 sequences are MNHEY and SVGAGI. V dropped 6 bases and J dropped 3; count of bases not matched to a gene: 4. There are 13 residues in the CDR3. The CDR3, as DNA: TGTGCCAGCAGGGCAACAGGGGAAGAGACCCAGTACTTC. Its protein product is CASRATGEETQYF.

The gene calls are TRBV7-9 and TRBJ2-7, with D possibly being TRBD1 (6 bases). The CDR3 sequence is 12 residues long. Trimming removed 4 bases at V and 6 bases at J, with 10 bases between. Germline V CDR1 and CDR2: SEHNR, FQNEAQ (reference sequence). CDR3 loop: CASSSRQAEQYF. For the CDR3, the DNA is TGTGCCAGCAGCTCCCGACAGGCCGAGCAGTACTTC.

The genes are TRBV5-8 and TRBJ2-4, with a weak D call TRBD2 (7 bases). This CDR3 has 15 amino acids. Trimming cost V 4 bases and J 4 bases, with 15 bases left between them. Germline lookup yields CDR1 SGHTS and CDR2 YDEGEE. The CDR3 DNA reads as TGTGCCAGCAGCCAACGGGGGGCGCTGAAAAACATTCAGTACTTC. It is translated as CASSQRGALKNIQYF.

J is TRBJ2-7 and V is TRBV28; D is unresolved. This CDR3 is built from 12 residues. Germline CDR1 is MDHEN and CDR2 is SYDVKM. Trimming shortened V by 3 bases and J by 3 bases, and 6 bases separated the two germline ends. CDR3: CASSLTFYEQYF. The CDR3 DNA reads as TGTGCCAGCAGTTTGACATTCTACGAGCAGTACTTC.

This clone occurred a few times. The chain employs TRBV10-3 and TRBJ2-7; D not certain. The germline V and J ends were trimmed by 3 bases and 1 base, with 13 bases remaining between them. CDR3 length: 15 residues. The germline CDR1 and CDR2 sequences are ENHRY and SYGVKD. CDR3 residues: CAISDFGSRSYEQYF. CDR3 nucleotide sequence: TGTGCCATCAGTGACTTTGGGTCGCGGTCCTACGAGCAGTACTTC.

J is TRBJ2-7 and V is TRBV7-9; the match to TRBD1 covers 7 bases. The CDR3 is made up of 13 amino acids. The J segment lost 6 bases and the V segment lost 1 base, leaving 3 bases of the junction unmatched. Germline-derived CDR1 and CDR2 are SEHNR and FQNEAQ (reference sequence). CDR3 loop: CASSLDRGSEQYF. CDR3 in DNA: TGTGCCAGCAGCTTAGACAGGGGTAGCGAGCAGTACTTC.

The CDR3 DNA reads TGTGCCAGCAGATTGCTAGGGACAGGGGGCACTGAAGCTTTCTTT. Its protein is CASRLLGTGGTEAFF. The V call is TRBV28, the J call TRBJ1-1; 11 positions match TRBD1. With 6 bases clipped from V and 4 bases from J, the junction kept 7 bases outside the gene matches. CDR3 length equals 15 residues. CDR1 and CDR2 (germline): MDHEN, SYDVKM.

This chain joins TRBV29-1 and TRBJ2-7; maybe TRBD1 (5 bases). The germline V gene encodes CDR1 SQVTM and CDR2 ANQGSEA. The CDR3 length is 14 residues. V lost 3 bases to trimming and J lost 2 bases, with 14 bases between them. As DNA, the CDR3 is TGCAGCGTTGAGGAAGGCAGGGCCCCCTACGAGCAGTACTTC. This translates into CSVEEGRAPYEQYF.

This CDR3 is CASSPRTAPNYGYTF. DNA of the CDR3: TGTGCCAGTAGTCCCCGGACAGCTCCTAACTATGGCTACACCTTC. This sequence joins TRBV19 and TRBJ1-2; D is possibly TRBD1 (6 bases). This CDR3 contains 15 residues. The germline V gene has CDR1 LNHDA and CDR2 SQIVND (reference sequence). V gave up 5 bases and J gave up 0 bases, with 13 bases separating them.

This sequence joins TRBV14 and TRBJ1-1; no reliable D call. Trimming stripped 3 bases from V and 5 bases from J, with 7 bases between. This CDR3 comprises 12 residues. Germline V gives CDR1 SGHDN, CDR2 FVKESK. The CDR3 here is CASSQLRTEAFF. CDR3 in DNA: TGTGCCAGCAGCCAGCTCCGGACTGAAGCTTTCTTT.

The gene calls are TRBV6-1 and TRBJ1-5, with 7 bases fitting TRBD1. Germline values: CDR1 MNHNS, CDR2 SASEGT. The CDR3 runs to 15 residues. Trimming cost V 3 bases and J 3 bases; bases outside gene matches: 5. CDR3 loop: CASSEVQGINQPQHF. For the CDR3, the DNA is TGTGCCAGCAGTGAGGTACAGGGGATCAATCAGCCCCAGCATTTT.

The rearrangement links TRBV15 to TRBJ1-5, with D perhaps matching TRBD1 (5 bases). Trimming cost V 3 bases and J 3 bases, with 9 bases left between them. The germline gives CDR1 LNHNV, CDR2 YYDKDF (reference sequence). The CDR3 runs to 14 residues. CDR3 nucleotide sequence: TGTGCCACCAGCAGCGGGACTTTCAATCAGCCCCAGCATTTT. Residues: CATSSGTFNQPQHF.

The genes are TRBV19 and TRBJ2-7; TRBD1 matches at 9 bases. Germline values: CDR1 LNHDA, CDR2 SQIVND (reference sequence). The CDR3 is 14 residues long. V was pared by 1 base and J by 6 bases, with 4 bases of the junction left unmatched. CDR3 sequence reads: CASSIGDRVTEQYF. The CDR3 bases are TGTGCCAGTAGTATAGGGGACAGGGTAACCGAGCAGTACTTC. Full variable domain (remainder filled in from reference TRBV19 and TRBJ2-7): DGGITQSPKYLFRKEGQNVTLSCEQNLNHDAMYWYRQDPGQGLRLIYYSQIVNDFQKGDIAEGYSVSREKKESFPLTVTSAQKNPTAFYLCASSIGDRVTEQYFGPGTRLTVT.

The V and J genes are TRBV27 and TRBJ1-6, with D unclear. Germline V gene data show CDR1 as MNHEY and CDR2 as SMNVEV (reference sequence). V lost 6 bases and J 0 bases, leaving 9 bases between the germline ends. The CDR3 is 15 residues long. The CDR3 loop is CASRFGGSYNSPLHF. CDR3 nucleotide sequence: TGTGCCAGCAGGTTCGGAGGCTCCTATAATTCACCCCTCCACTTT.

The V gene is TRBV6-5, the J gene TRBJ2-7; the D gene is possibly TRBD2 (6 bases). With 0 bases removed from V and 4 bases from J, the gap between germline ends came to 7 bases. CDR3 length equals 13 residues. CDR1 MNHEY and CDR2 SVGAGI come from the germline V gene. CDR3 DNA: TGTGCCAGCAGTTACTCGCGGGGTTACGAGCAGTACTTC. Protein sequence: CASSYSRGYEQYF.

The chain couples TRBV5-4 to TRBJ1-2, with 7 bases fitting TRBD1. V shed 4 bases, J shed 5 bases, and the junction held 8 bases outside the gene matches. This CDR3 has 14 residues. Germline loops: CDR1 SGHNT, CDR2 YYREEE (reference sequence). The CDR3 DNA sequence: TGTGCCAGCAGCCCCAAGGGACAGCCTTATGGCTACACCTTC. Its protein product is CASSPKGQPYGYTF.

A few counts support this clone. V is TRBV7-9 and J is TRBJ2-7, with 11 bases fitting TRBD2. With 3 bases clipped from V and 5 bases from J, the junction kept 6 bases outside the gene matches. CDR3 size: 15 residues. Germline-derived CDR1 and CDR2 are SEHNR and FQNEAQ (reference sequence). The CDR3 here is CASSFGLAGFNEQYF. In DNA form, the CDR3 reads TGTGCCAGCAGCTTTGGACTAGCGGGCTTTAACGAGCAGTACTTC.

This clone was seen a few times. The V call is TRBV7-2, the J call TRBJ1-6; D unclear. Per germline, CDR1 SGHTA and CDR2 FQGNSA. V shed 5 bases and J shed 6 bases, with 14 bases lying between them. This CDR3 spans 15 amino acids. The CDR3 sequence: CASSAREAGNSPLHF. Here the CDR3 DNA reads TGTGCCAGCAGCGCCCGGGAGGCGGGTAATTCACCCCTCCACTTT.

This chain connects TRBV27 to TRBJ2-1; 13 positions match TRBD2. The length of the CDR3 is 15 residues. Germline assignment: CDR1 MNHEY and CDR2 SMNVEV (reference sequence). The V and J ends lost 6 bases and 9 bases, in that order; junction bases with no gene match: 8. The CDR3 region is CASRPAGLAGREQFF. The CDR3 region has the DNA TGTGCCAGCAGACCTGCGGGACTAGCGGGACGTGAGCAGTTCTTC.

The chain combines TRBV6-1 with TRBJ2-1; 9 bases are a match to TRBD2. V was clipped by 1 base and J by 12 bases; unmatched bases: 16. CDR1 is MNHNS and CDR2 is SASEGT in the germline V gene. This CDR3 has 17 amino acids. The CDR3 region is CASSEVPETSGPSWQFF. As DNA, the CDR3 is TGTGCCAGCAGTGAAGTTCCTGAGACTAGCGGCCCGTCTTGGCAGTTCTTC.

The genes are TRBV27 and TRBJ2-1, with TRBD2 as a possible D gene (6 bases). Trimming removed 11 bases at V and 3 bases at J, with 17 bases between. CDR3 length equals 14 residues. Germline values: CDR1 MNHEY, CDR2 SMNVEV (reference sequence). The CDR3 coding sequence is TGTGCCGCGGGGAGCAGGGACCTCTACAATGAGCAGTTCTTC. Its translation: CAAGSRDLYNEQFF.

This chain connects TRBV7-6 to TRBJ2-7, with 10 bases matching TRBD1. With V trimmed by 5 bases and J by 5 bases, 9 bases remained unmatched. Germline V gene sequence: CDR1 SGHVS, CDR2 FNYEAQ. CDR3 length: 15 residues. CDR3 DNA sequence: TGTGCCAGCAGCCCGAGGCCCGGGACAGGGGACGAGCAGTACTTC. It encodes CASSPRPGTGDEQYF.

The J gene is TRBJ2-1, the V gene TRBV6-5; 15 bases match TRBD2. Germline lookup yields CDR1 MNHEY and CDR2 SVGAGI. The V and J ends lost 5 bases and 8 bases, in that order; junction bases with no gene match: 1. This CDR3 has 14 amino acids. CDR3 DNA sequence: TGTGCCAGCAGTCGGACTAGCGGGAGGGATGAGCAGTTCTTC. This translates into CASSRTSGRDEQFF.

This rearrangement joins TRBV24-1 to TRBJ2-3; D uncertain. The CDR3 totals 14 residues. Germline loops: CDR1 KGHDR, CDR2 SFDVKD. V lost 7 bases, J lost 1 base, and 11 bases lay in between. In DNA, the CDR3 is TGTGCCACCAGGGGCCTGACCGGCACAGATACGCAGTATTTT. Translated: CATRGLTGTDTQYF.